The clone carrying this T cell receptor (beta chain) has only a few counts. The antigen is unknown. The CDR3 is 15 residues long. V shed 3 bases and J shed 3 bases, with 14 bases lying between them. Germline CDR1 is SEHNR and CDR2 is FQNEAQ (reference sequence). Primers included in the PCR were 60 Vbeta and 13 Jbeta primers. In the authors' methods: A follow-up analysis tallied some 80 million unique TCR beta chains, approximately 11 million shared. Assay: immunoSEQ multiplex PCR; the TCRdb copy retains only in-frame clones and omits some. V and J calls and clone size are given by that table; D and trimming were obtained from the DNA. This sample carries 100,000 or so clones, about three quarters of them seen once, and the ten largest clones take roughly 5.4%. The data originate from a study of cytomegalovirus exposure and HLA in healthy donors. Study-level findings and limits: Roughly even sequencing depth across donors was the assumption behind the presence/absence analyses. The dataset shows that most TCR sequences were rare, while some public TCRs occurred in many donors.

The genes are TRBV7-9 and TRBJ2-5; D gene ambiguous. The material sequenced was PBMCs. This TCR came from a man aged 25-45 years in good health and CMV-seropositive. The CDR3 protein is CASSFSPEEKETQYF. DNA for the CDR3: TGTGCCAGCAGCTTTAGCCCCGAGGAGAAAGAGACCCAGTACTTC.